Following are 20 T cell receptor beta chains from one sample sequenced in a study of cytomegalovirus exposure and HLA in healthy donors. The PCR had 60 Vbeta and 13 Jbeta primers. Sequenced by immunoSEQ multiplex PCR; TCRdb stores in-frame clones only, minus some. The sample lists 180,000 or so clones; around 80% were seen once. Input material: PBMCs. The receptors come from a woman in her thirties or forties in good health and CMV-seropositive.

The chain joins TRBV30 to TRBJ1-6, with 8 bases that match TRBD1. The CDR3 loop spans 14 amino acids. V shed 2 bases, J shed 10 bases, and the junction held 7 bases outside the gene matches. Per the germline V gene, CDR1 is GTSNPN and CDR2 is SVGIG (reference sequence). CDR3 in DNA: TGTGCCTGGAGTTCCGGACAGGGACGGTCACCCCTCCACTTT. It is translated as CAWSSGQGRSPLHF.

A word on this clone: One end of the junction does not line up with germline, which may come from a read error. The J gene is TRBJ2-5, the V gene TRBV7-6; 7 bases align to TRBD2. CDR1 and CDR2 (germline): SGHVS, FNYEAQ. CDR3 size: 15 residues. In nucleotides, the CDR3 is TGTGCTAGCAGCTTAGGACTAGGGTACCAAGAGACCCAGTACTTC. Translated: CASSLGLGYQETQYF.

This rearrangement joins TRBV5-1 to TRBJ2-5; the match to TRBD1 covers 8 bases. The germline gives CDR1 SGHRS, CDR2 YFSETQ. V trimming: 2 bases; J trimming: 4 bases; junction bases outside the gene matches: 7. This CDR3 has 15 residues. The CDR3 region has the DNA TGCGCCAGCAGCTTCCCGGACAGGGTTCTAGAGACCCAGTACTTC. Translated: CASSFPDRVLETQYF.

This clone was counted only a few times. The chain is built from TRBV9 and TRBJ2-5; no reliable D call. Trimming took 4 bases from V and 2 from J, leaving 12 bases between them. Germline V lookup: CDR1 SGDLS, CDR2 YYNGEE. The length of the CDR3 is 14 residues. CDR3 nucleotides: TGTGCCAGCAGCTCGACGGCGGTACAAGAGACCCAGTACTTC. It encodes CASSSTAVQETQYF.

This clone was seen a single time. This chain joins TRBV19 and TRBJ2-7; TRBD2 aligns across 10 bases. Germline CDR1 and CDR2: LNHDA and SQIVND (reference sequence). V lost 5 bases, J lost 6 bases, and 10 bases stayed unmatched. The CDR3 has 15 amino acids. CDR3 DNA: TGTGCCAGTAGTGAGCTAGCGGGAGCGGGGGTCGAGCAGTACTTC. Amino acid sequence: CASSELAGAGVEQYF.

The chain has TRBV7-9 and TRBJ2-2; D is undetermined. V was shortened by 3 bases and J by 0 bases, with 8 bases between the two germline ends. This CDR3 comprises 15 residues. Germline-derived CDR1 and CDR2 are SEHNR and FQNEAQ (reference sequence). The CDR3 loop is CASSLNTANTGELFF. CDR3 sequence (DNA): TGTGCCAGCAGCTTGAATACAGCGAACACCGGGGAGCTGTTTTTT.

This clone has a handful of counts. The same CDR3 arises from other DNA sequences in this sample as well. The chain combines TRBV30 with TRBJ2-5; 10 nucleotides line up with TRBD2. The V gene's germline CDR1 is GTSNPN and CDR2 SVGIG (reference sequence). The V segment lost 0 bases and the J segment 5 bases; nucleotides outside the gene matches: 3. The CDR3 contains 14 residues. The CDR3 DNA reads as TGTGCCTGGAGTGTACTAGCGGGACGTGAGACCCAGTACTTC. It translates to CAWSVLAGRETQYF.

This clone was recorded a few times. The chain uses TRBV27 and TRBJ1-1; D is possibly TRBD1 (5 bases). Trimming removed 6 bases from V and 0 bases from J, with 8 bases in between. The CDR3 totals 13 residues. Germline lookup yields CDR1 MNHEY and CDR2 SMNVEV (reference sequence). DNA of the CDR3: TGTGCCAGCAGACCGACAGTGAACACTGAAGCTTTCTTT. Protein sequence: CASRPTVNTEAFF.

The genes are TRBV29-1 and TRBJ2-4; 8 bases agree with TRBD1. The V segment lost 7 bases and the J segment 2 bases; nucleotides outside the gene matches: 4. This CDR3 comprises 13 residues. Germline CDR1 and CDR2: SQVTM and ANQGSEA. The CDR3 DNA reads TGCAGCGCCCGGACAGGGTCCAAAAACATTCAGTACTTC. It specifies CSARTGSKNIQYF.

The genes are TRBV5-1 and TRBJ2-1, with a weak D call TRBD2 (5 bases). CDR1 SGHRS and CDR2 YFSETQ come from the germline V gene. The V and J ends lost 5 bases and 6 bases respectively, with 12 bases between them. This CDR3 contains 13 residues. The DNA of the CDR3 is TGCGCCAGCAGACCCGGGGTGCTCAATGAGCAGTTCTTC. It specifies CASRPGVLNEQFF.

The chain couples TRBV6-6 to TRBJ2-1; D unclear. The CDR3 length is 15 residues. V lost 2 bases to trimming and J lost 0 bases, with 8 bases between them. CDR1 and CDR2 from the germline V gene are MNHNY and SVGAGI (reference sequence). Here the CDR3 DNA reads TGTGCCAGCAGTTACGAGGCGACCTCCTACAATGAGCAGTTCTTC. Translation: CASSYEATSYNEQFF.

About this clone: The sample has other DNA sequences that encode this CDR3 too. V and J are TRBV29-1 and TRBJ1-2; D is undetermined. V was trimmed by 3 bases and J by 4 bases, leaving 9 bases between them. The CDR3 consists of 12 residues. Germline loops: CDR1 SQVTM, CDR2 ANQGSEA. The CDR3 DNA is TGCAGCGTTGAGGGTAGCGGCTATGGCTACACCTTC. It codes for CSVEGSGYGYTF.

V is TRBV5-1 and J is TRBJ2-5, with D perhaps matching TRBD2 (5 bases). Trimming left V 6 bases short and J 2 bases short, with 11 bases between. This CDR3 is built from 13 residues. Germline V gene lookup returns CDR1 SGHRS and CDR2 YFSETQ. The CDR3 region is CASTRARQETQYF. The CDR3 DNA sequence: TGCGCCAGCACGAGGGCCAGACAAGAGACCCAGTACTTC. The whole variable domain, filled in from reference TRBV5-1 and TRBJ2-5, reads KAGVTQTPRYLIKTRGQQVTLSCSPISGHRSVSWYQQTPGQGLQFLFEYFSETQRNKGNFPGRFSGRQFSNSRSEMNVSTLELGDSALYLCASTRARQETQYFGPGTRLLVL.

This clone was seen once. CDR3 sequence: CASSRGQGWENTIYF. CDR3 bases: TGCGCCAGCAGCCGCGGACAGGGCTGGGAAAACACCATATATTTT. The chain combines TRBV5-1 with TRBJ1-3; TRBD1 aligns across 8 bases. V shed 4 bases, J shed 6 bases, and the junction held 9 bases outside the gene matches. The CDR3 has 15 residues. Germline CDR1 SGHRS, CDR2 YFSETQ. Drawing the rest from reference TRBV5-1 and TRBJ1-3, the complete variable domain is KAGVTQTPRYLIKTRGQQVTLSCSPISGHRSVSWYQQTPGQGLQFLFEYFSETQRNKGNFPGRFSGRQFSNSRSEMNVSTLELGDSALYLCASSRGQGWENTIYFGEGSWLTVV.

This clone was picked up a small number of times. The chain carries TRBV5-6 and TRBJ2-3; 7 bases match TRBD1. In germline, CDR1 is SGHDT, CDR2 YYEEEE. The CDR3 runs 16 residues. V trimming: 0 bases; J trimming: 1 base; junction bases outside the gene matches: 5. The CDR3 nucleotides are TGTGCCAGCAGCTTGGGGGCCGGGACAGGCACAGATACGCAGTATTTT. It yields the protein CASSLGAGTGTDTQYF.

The chain joins TRBV5-1 to TRBJ1-5; perhaps TRBD1 as D (5 bases). CDR3 length: 15 residues. The germline gives CDR1 SGHRS, CDR2 YFSETQ. The germline V and J ends were trimmed by 1 base and 0 bases, with 8 bases remaining between them. The CDR3 here is CASSLSGISNQPQHF. In DNA, the CDR3 is TGCGCCAGCAGCTTGTCAGGGATTAGCAATCAGCCCCAGCATTTT.

This clone appeared once. The rearrangement links TRBV4-1 to TRBJ1-3, with 7 bases identical to TRBD1. The CDR3 contains 17 residues. CDR1 and CDR2 (germline): MGHRA, YSYEKL. Unmatched junction bases numbered 9, after V lost 4 bases and J lost 0 bases. The CDR3 is CASSLANRGYSGNTIYF. CDR3 in DNA: TGCGCCAGCAGCCTCGCAAACAGGGGCTACTCTGGAAACACCATATATTTT.

Only a few counts were recorded for this clone. This chain uses TRBV7-2 with TRBJ2-5; TRBD2 matches at 9 bases. Germline trimming cut 2 bases from V and 5 bases from J; bases unmatched to any gene: 9. The CDR3 contains 16 residues. CDR1 is SGHTA and CDR2 is FQGNSA in the germline V gene. The CDR3 region has the DNA TGTGCCAGCAGCTTAATGCGCGGCCTAGCGGGGGAGACCCAGTACTTC. It yields the protein CASSLMRGLAGETQYF.

The rearrangement joins TRBV9 to TRBJ2-7, with D maybe TRBD2 (6 bases). In germline, CDR1 is SGDLS, CDR2 YYNGEE. V was trimmed by 0 bases and J by 3 bases, leaving 13 bases between them. CDR3 length: 15 residues. CDR3 in DNA: TGTGCCAGCAGCGTAGCTTGGCAGGACTACTACGAGCAGTACTTC. Its translation is CASSVAWQDYYEQYF.

The rearrangement uses TRBV5-6 and TRBJ2-3; TRBD1 aligns across 9 bases. In germline, CDR1 is SGHDT, CDR2 YYEEEE. This CDR3 has 14 residues. V shed 5 bases, J shed 4 bases, and the junction held 5 bases outside the gene matches. DNA of the CDR3: TGTGCCAGCAGGTACAGGGGGCTCGCAGATACGCAGTATTTT. It yields the protein CASRYRGLADTQYF.